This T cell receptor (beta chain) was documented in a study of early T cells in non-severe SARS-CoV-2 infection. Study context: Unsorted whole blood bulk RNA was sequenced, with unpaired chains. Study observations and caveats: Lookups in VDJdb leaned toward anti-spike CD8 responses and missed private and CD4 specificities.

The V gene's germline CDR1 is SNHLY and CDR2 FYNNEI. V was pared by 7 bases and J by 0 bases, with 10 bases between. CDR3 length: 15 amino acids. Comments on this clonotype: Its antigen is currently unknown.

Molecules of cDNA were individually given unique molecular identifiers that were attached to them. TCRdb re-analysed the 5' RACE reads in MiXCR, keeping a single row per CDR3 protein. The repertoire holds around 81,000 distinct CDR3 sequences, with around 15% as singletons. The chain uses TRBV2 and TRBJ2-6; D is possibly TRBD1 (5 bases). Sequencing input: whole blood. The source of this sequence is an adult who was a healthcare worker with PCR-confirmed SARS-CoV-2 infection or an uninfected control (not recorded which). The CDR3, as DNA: TGTGCCAGCAACCCTGGGGCCTCTGGGGCCAACGTCCTGACTTTC. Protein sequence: CASNPGASGANVLTF.